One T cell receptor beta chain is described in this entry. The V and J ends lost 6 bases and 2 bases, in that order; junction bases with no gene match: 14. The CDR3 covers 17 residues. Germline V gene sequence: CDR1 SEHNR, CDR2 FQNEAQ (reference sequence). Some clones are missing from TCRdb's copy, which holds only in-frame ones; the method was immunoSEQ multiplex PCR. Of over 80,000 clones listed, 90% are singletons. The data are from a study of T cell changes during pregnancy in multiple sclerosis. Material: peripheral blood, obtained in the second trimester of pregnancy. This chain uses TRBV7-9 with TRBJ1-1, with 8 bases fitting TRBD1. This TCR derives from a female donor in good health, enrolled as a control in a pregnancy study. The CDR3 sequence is CASRIWTGRSVNTEAFF. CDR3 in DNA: TGTGCCAGCAGGATTTGGACAGGGAGGTCTGTCAACACTGAAGCTTTCTTT.